This T cell receptor beta chain was profiled in a study of cytomegalovirus exposure and HLA in healthy donors. Study-wide points: For TCR beta chains, V- and J-gene trimming was later linked to a missense DCLRE1C variant.

The PCR made use of 60 Vbeta and 13 Jbeta primers. The table came from immunoSEQ multiplex PCR; TCRdb's copy has only in-frame clones and leaves some out. The sample holds around 100,000 clones, 65% to 75% seen once. As for this clone: As yet, its antigen is unknown.

Germline CDR1 reads LNHDA; CDR2 reads SQIVND (reference sequence). CDR3 length: 14 residues. The germline V and J ends were trimmed by 3 bases and 7 bases, with 15 bases remaining between them. The genes are TRBV19 and TRBJ1-2; tentatively, D is TRBD1 (5 bases). The TCR was taken from a young man in good health and CMV-seropositive. The sample taken for sequencing was PBMCs. The CDR3 sequence: CASSISAGSGGYTF. CDR3 nucleotide sequence: TGTGCCAGTAGTATTTCGGCAGGGTCCGGTGGCTACACCTTC.